These 4 T cell receptor beta chains share one sample of origin, sequenced in a study of tumor-infiltrating lymphocytes in primary liver carcinoma. DNA and RNA were both co-extracted from about 19-30 mg of bulk tissue that had not been sorted. The template, about 540 ng total RNA, yielded TCR beta cDNA made with a constant-region primer. Nested multiplex PCR, run for three rounds with slightly modified ARM-PCR, yielded TCR beta libraries. For around 11 cycles apiece, the opening two PCR rounds ran with TRBV1-TRBV30 forward primers and a C-beta reverse primer. TCRdb called the multiplex PCR reads again in MiXCR, with one record for every CDR3 protein. Of 90,000 to 110,000 distinct CDR3 sequences in the sample, roughly 80% are singletons; the top ten hold around 21%. The sample was liver tumor tissue from sampling region 3. The subset denotes: tumor region T3, left-lateral pole. The receptors here all came from a man aged 40-50 years with primary liver carcinoma and hepatitis B virus infection.

As for this clonotype: The conserved phenylalanine or tryptophan is not found at the CDR3 terminus, so this likely reflects a read error. This chain joins TRBV20-1 and TRBJ1-1; possible D gene TRBD1, 5 bases. Between the trimmed V and J ends, which lost 4 bases and 1 base, there was a span of 22 bases. CDR1 is DFQATT, CDR2 SNEGSKA, per germline (reference sequence). The CDR3 loop spans 17 amino acids. CDR3 protein: CSATMKGVVLSNTEAFV. The DNA for the CDR3 is TGCAGTGCTACCATGAAAGGGGTGGTACTGTCGAACACTGAAGCTTTCGTT.

This clonotype was seen once. The rearrangement links TRBV28 to TRBJ2-2; D possibly corresponds to TRBD2 (5 bases). Germline V gene data show CDR1 as MDHEN and CDR2 as SYDVKM. Trimming stripped 11 bases from V and 10 bases from J, with 26 bases between. This CDR3 is built from 15 residues. The CDR3 loop is CAGTSVEGRSVELFF. CDR3 DNA sequence: TGTGCCGGCACTTCAGTCGAGGGCCGATCCGTGGAGCTGTTTTTT.

Regarding this clonotype: Here the CDR3 omits its conserved ending phenylalanine or tryptophan, so a read error is the likely source. Because the CDR3's place on the DNA is in doubt, the DNA is left out and the CDR3 is given as listed by TCRdb. V is TRBV11-2 and J is TRBJ2-5; the D call of TRBD2 is as the table states it, not checked on the DNA. The CDR3 extends over 15 residues, inclusive of both ends. Germline V CDR1 and CDR2: SGHAT, FQNNGV. This CDR3 reads CTSSLGASGQETRYL.

With respect to this clonotype: One end of the junction does not line up with germline, which may come from a read error. The V and J genes are TRBV5-4 and TRBJ1-2; a weak D match, TRBD1 (5 bases). CDR1 is SGHNT and CDR2 is YYREEE in the germline V gene (reference sequence). There are 14 residues in the CDR3. DNA for the CDR3: TGTGCTAGCATCTCGGACATTTCCTCTAGTGGCTACACCTTC. It specifies CASISDISSSGYTF.